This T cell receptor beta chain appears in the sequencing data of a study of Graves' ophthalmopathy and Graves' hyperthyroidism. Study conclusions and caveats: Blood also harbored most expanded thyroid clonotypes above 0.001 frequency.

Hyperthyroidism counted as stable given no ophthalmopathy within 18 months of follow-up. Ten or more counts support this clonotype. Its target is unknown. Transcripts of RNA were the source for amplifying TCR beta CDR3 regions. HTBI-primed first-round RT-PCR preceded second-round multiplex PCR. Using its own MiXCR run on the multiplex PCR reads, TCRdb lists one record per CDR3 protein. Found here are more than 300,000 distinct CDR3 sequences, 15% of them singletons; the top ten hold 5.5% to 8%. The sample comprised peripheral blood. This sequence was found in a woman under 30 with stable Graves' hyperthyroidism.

CDR3 residues: CASNGGETQYF. The CDR3 nucleotides read TGTGCCAGCAACGGAGGGGAGACCCAGTACTTC. J is TRBJ2-5 and V is TRBV2; the D gene is possibly TRBD2 (6 bases). Germline V gene sequence: CDR1 SNHLY, CDR2 FYNNEI. This CDR3 is built from 11 residues. Trimming cost V 7 bases and J 5 bases, with 8 bases left between them. Looking up the rest from reference TRBV2 and TRBJ2-5 gives the full variable domain: EPEVTQTPSHQVTQMGQEVILRCVPISNHLYFYWYRQILGQKVEFLVSFYNNEISEKSEIFDDQFSVERPDGSNFTLKIRSTKLEDSAMYFCASNGGETQYFGPGTRLLVL.